Listed here is a single TCR beta chain. This sample stems from a study of OX40 agonist ivuxolimab in advanced cancers. Turning to the study itself: Three individuals attained partial responses, comprising one hepatocellular carcinoma case and two cutaneous melanoma cases.

The data were produced by immunoSEQ multiplex PCR, yet TCRdb's version contains in-frame clones alone and is incomplete. The sample has some 94,000 clones, about 93% seen once. The junction had 9 bases not matched to a gene; V was cut back by 6 bases and J by 6 bases. CDR1 and CDR2 (germline): MNHNS, SASEGT. This CDR3 is built from 14 residues. Cycle 7 day 1, cycle 4 day 1, and baseline were the timepoints at which blood was sampled. The receptor comes from an adult with an advanced solid tumor such as melanoma, head and neck, liver or kidney cancer. The source was CD4+ or CD8+ T cells sorted from blood, collected in a trial of the OX40 agonist ivuxolimab. V gene TRBV6-1 combines with J gene TRBJ2-7; 9 bases agree with TRBD1. The CDR3 is CASRSEQGAREQYF. The CDR3 bases are TGTGCCAGCAGGAGTGAACAGGGGGCGCGCGAGCAGTACTTC.